This T cell receptor (beta chain) was sequenced during a study of long-term antiretroviral therapy in people with HIV. They ran version v3.0 of the immunoSEQ assay at survey level. Profiling relied on immunoSEQ multiplex PCR, and the TCRdb table lists in-frame clones only, not all of them. This table holds 21,000 or so clones, roughly four fifths found once. Germline CDR1 is DFQATT and CDR2 is SNEGSKA (reference sequence). CDR3 length: 11 amino acids. V lost 5 bases and J 6 bases, leaving 10 bases between the germline ends. V gene TRBV20-1 combines with J gene TRBJ1-1; D call uncertain. The origin of this receptor is a man aged 45-65 years with HIV. The input for sequencing was unsorted PBMCs, taken 0.3 years after starting antiretroviral therapy. The CDR3: CSALTSPEAFF. CDR3 nucleotide sequence: TGCAGTGCTTTAACTAGTCCTGAAGCTTTCTTT.